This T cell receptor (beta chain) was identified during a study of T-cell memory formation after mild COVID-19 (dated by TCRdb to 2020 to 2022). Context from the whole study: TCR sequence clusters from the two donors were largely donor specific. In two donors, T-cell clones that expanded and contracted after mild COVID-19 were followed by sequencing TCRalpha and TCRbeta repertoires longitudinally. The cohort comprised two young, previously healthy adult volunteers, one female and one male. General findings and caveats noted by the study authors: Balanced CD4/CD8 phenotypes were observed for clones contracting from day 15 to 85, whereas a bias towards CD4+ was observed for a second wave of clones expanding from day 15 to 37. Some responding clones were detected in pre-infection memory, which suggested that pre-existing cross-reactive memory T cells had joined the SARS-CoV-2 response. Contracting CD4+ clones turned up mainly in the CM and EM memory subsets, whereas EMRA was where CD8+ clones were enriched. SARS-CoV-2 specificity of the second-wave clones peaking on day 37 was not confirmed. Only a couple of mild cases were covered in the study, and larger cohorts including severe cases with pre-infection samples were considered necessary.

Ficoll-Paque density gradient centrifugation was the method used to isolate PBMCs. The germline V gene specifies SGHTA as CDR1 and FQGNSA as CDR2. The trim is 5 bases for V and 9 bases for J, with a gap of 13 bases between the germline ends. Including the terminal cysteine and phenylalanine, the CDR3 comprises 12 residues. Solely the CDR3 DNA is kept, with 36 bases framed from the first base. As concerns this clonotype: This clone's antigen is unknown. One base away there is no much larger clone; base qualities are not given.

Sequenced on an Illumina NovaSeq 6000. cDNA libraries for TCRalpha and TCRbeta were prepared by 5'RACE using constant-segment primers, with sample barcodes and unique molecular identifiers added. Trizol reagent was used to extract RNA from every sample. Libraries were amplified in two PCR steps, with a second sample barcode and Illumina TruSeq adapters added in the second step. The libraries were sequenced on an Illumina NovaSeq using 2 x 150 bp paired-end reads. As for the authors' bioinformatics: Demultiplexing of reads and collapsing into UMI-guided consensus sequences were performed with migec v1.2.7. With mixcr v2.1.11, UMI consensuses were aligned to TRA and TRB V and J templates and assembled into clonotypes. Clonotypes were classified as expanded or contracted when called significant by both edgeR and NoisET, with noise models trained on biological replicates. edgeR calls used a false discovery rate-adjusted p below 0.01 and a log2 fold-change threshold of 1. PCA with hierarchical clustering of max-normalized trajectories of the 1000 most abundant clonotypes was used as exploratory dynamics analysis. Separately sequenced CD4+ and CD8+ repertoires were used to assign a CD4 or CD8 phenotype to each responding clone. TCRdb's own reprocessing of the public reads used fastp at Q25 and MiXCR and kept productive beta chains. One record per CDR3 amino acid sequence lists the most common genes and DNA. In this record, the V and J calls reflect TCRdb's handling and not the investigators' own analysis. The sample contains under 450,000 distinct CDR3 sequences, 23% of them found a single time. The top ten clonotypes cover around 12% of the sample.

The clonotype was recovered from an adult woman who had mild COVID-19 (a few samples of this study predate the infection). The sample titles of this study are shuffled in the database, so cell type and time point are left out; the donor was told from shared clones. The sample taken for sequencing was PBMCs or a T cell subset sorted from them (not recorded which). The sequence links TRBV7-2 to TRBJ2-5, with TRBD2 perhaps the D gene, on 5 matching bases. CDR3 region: CASSSPGMAQYF. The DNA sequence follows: TGTGCCAGCAGCAGCCCCGGGATGGCCCAGTACTTC.